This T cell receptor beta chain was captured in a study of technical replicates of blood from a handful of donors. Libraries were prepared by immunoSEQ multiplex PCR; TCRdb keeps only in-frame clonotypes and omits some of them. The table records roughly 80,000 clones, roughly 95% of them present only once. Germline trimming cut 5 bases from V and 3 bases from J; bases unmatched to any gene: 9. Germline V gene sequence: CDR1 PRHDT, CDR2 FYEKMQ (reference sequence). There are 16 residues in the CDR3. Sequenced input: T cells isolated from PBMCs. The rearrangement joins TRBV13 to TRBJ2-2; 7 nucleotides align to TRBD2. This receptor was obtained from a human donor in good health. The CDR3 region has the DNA TGTGCCAGCAGCCCGCCGGACCGGGAGGACACCGGGGAGCTGTTTTTT. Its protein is CASSPPDREDTGELFF.